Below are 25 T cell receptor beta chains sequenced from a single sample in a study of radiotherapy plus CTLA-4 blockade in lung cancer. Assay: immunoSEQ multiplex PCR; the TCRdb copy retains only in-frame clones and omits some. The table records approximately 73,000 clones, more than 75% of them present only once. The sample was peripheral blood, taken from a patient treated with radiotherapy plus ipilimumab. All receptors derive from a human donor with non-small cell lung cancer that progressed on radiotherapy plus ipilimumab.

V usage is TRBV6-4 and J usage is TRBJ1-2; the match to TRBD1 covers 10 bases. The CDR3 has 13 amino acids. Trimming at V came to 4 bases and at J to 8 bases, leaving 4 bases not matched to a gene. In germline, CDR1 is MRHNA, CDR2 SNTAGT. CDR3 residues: CASSVETGGGYTF. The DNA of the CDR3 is TGTGCCAGCAGTGTAGAGACAGGGGGCGGCTACACCTTC.

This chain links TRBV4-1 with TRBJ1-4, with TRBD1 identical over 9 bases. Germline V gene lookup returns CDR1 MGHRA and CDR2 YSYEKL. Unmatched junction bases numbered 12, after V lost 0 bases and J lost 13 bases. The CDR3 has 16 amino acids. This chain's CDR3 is CASSQENGQGHQVLFF. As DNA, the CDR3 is TGCGCCAGCAGCCAAGAAAATGGACAGGGGCATCAGGTACTGTTTTTT.

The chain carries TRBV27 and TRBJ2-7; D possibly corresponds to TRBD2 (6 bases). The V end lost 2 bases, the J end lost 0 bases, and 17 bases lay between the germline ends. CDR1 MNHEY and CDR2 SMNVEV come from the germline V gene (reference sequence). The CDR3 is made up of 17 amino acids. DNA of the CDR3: TGTGCCAGCAGTTTAGGTGCGGGCGGGACCCCCTCCTACGAGCAGTACTTC. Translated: CASSLGAGGTPSYEQYF.

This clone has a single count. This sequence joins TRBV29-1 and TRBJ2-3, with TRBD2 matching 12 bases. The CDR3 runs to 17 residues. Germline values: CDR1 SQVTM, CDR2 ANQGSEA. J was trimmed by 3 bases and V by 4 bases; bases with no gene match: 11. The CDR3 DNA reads TGCAGCGTTGCGGGGAGGACTAGCGGGATGAGGACAGATACGCAGTATTTT. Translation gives CSVAGRTSGMRTDTQYF.

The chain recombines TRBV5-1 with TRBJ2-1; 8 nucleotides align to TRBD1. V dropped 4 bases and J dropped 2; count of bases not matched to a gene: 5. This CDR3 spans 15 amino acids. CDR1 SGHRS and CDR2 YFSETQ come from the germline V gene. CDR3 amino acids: CASSLDRGTYNEQFF. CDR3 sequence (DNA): TGCGCCAGCAGCCTTGACAGGGGTACCTACAATGAGCAGTTCTTC.

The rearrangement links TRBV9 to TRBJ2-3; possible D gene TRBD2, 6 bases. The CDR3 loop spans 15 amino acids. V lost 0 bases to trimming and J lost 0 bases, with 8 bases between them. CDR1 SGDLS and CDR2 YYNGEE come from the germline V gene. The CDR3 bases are TGTGCCAGCAGCGTAGTCGGGGGAAGCACAGATACGCAGTATTTT. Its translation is CASSVVGGSTDTQYF.

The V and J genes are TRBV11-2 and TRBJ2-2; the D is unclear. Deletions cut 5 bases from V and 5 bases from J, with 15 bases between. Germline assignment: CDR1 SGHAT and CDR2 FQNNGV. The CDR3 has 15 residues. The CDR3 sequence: CASSLRAPGTGELFF. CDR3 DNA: TGTGCCAGCAGCCTCCGGGCACCCGGGACCGGGGAGCTGTTTTTT. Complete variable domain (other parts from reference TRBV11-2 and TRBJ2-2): EAGVAQSPRYKIIEKRQSVAFWCNPISGHATLYWYQQILGQGPKLLIQFQNNGVVDDSQLPKDRFSAERLKGVDSTLKIQPAKLEDSAVYLCASSLRAPGTGELFFGEGSRLTVL.

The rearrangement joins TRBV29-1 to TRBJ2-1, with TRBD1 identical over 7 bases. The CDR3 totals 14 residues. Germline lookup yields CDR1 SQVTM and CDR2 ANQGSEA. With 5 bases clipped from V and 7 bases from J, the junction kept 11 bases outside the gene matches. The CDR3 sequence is CSVKQGPPRNEQFF. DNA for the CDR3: TGCAGCGTTAAACAGGGGCCCCCGAGGAATGAGCAGTTCTTC.

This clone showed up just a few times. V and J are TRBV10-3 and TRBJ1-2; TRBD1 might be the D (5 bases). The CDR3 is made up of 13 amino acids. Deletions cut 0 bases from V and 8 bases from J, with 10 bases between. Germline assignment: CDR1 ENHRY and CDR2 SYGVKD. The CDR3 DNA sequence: TGTGCCATCAGTGAGTCAGCGGGGGAAGGCTACACCTTC. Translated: CAISESAGEGYTF.

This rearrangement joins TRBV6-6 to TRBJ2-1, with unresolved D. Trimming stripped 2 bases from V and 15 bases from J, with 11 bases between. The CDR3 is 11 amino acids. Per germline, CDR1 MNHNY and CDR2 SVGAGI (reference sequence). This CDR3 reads CASSYRGSRFF. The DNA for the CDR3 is TGTGCCAGCAGTTACCGTGGATCGCGGTTCTTC.

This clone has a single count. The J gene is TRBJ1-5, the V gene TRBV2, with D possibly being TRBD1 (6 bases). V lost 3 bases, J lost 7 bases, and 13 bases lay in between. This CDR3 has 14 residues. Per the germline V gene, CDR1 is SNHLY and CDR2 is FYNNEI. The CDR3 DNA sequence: TGTGCCAGCAGTGATGACAGGTCGCGGCAGCCCCAGCATTTT. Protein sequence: CASSDDRSRQPQHF.

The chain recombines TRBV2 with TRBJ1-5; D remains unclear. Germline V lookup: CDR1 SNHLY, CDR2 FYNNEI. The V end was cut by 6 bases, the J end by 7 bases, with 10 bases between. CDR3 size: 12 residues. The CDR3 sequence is CASSGVAQPQHF. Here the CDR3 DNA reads TGTGCCAGCAGCGGGGTTGCGCAGCCCCAGCATTTT. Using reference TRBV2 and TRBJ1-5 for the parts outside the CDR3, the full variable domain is EPEVTQTPSHQVTQMGQEVILRCVPISNHLYFYWYRQILGQKVEFLVSFYNNEISEKSEIFDDQFSVERPDGSNFTLKIRSTKLEDSAMYFCASSGVAQPQHFGDGTRLSIL.

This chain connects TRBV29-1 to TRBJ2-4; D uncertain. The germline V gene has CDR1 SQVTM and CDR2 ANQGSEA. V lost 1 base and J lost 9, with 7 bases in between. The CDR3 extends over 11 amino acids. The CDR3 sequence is CSVEGAGIQYF. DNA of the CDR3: TGCAGCGTTGAAGGGGCCGGCATTCAGTACTTC.

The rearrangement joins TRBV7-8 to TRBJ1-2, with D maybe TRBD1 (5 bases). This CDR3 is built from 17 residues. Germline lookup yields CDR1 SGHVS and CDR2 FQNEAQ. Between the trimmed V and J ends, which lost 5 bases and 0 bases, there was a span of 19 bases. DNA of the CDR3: TGTGCCAGCAGCCTCGACTTCCGGGACCGACCTAACTATGGCTACACCTTC. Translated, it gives CASSLDFRDRPNYGYTF. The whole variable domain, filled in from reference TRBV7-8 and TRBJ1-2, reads GAGVSQSPRYKVAKRGQDVALRCDPISGHVSLFWYQQALGQGPEFLTYFQNEAQLDKSGLPSDRFFAERPEGSVSTLKIQRTQQEDSAVYLCASSLDFRDRPNYGYTFGSGTRLTVV.

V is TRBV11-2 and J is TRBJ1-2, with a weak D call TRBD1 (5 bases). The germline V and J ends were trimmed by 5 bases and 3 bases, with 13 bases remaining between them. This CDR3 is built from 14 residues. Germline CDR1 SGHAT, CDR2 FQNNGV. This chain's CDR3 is CASSPDRLDYGYTF. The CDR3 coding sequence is TGTGCCAGCAGCCCTGACAGACTCGACTATGGCTACACCTTC.

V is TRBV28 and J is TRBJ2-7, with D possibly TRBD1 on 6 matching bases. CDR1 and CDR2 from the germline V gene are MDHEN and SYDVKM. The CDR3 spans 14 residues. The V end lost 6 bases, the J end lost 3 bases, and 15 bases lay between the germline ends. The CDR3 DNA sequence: TGTGCCAGCAGCCTCGCCGGGGACATCTACGAGCAGTACTTC. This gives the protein CASSLAGDIYEQYF.

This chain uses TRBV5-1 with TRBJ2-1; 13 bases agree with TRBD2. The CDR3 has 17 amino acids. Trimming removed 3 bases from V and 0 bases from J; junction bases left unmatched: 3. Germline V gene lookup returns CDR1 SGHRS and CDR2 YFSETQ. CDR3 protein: CASSSRTSGSSYNEQFF. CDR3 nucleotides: TGCGCCAGCAGCTCTCGGACTAGCGGGAGCTCCTACAATGAGCAGTTCTTC.

This chain's CDR3 is CASSEGSWAGAFF. CDR3 DNA: TGTGCCAGCAGCGAAGGGAGCTGGGCGGGAGCTTTCTTT. The chain has TRBV7-8 and TRBJ1-1; D is uncertain. V dropped 5 bases and J dropped 10 bases, with 17 bases sitting between them. The germline CDR1 and CDR2 sequences are SGHVS and FQNEAQ. The CDR3 sequence is 13 residues long. Variable domain in full (rest from reference TRBV7-8 and TRBJ1-1): GAGVSQSPRYKVAKRGQDVALRCDPISGHVSLFWYQQALGQGPEFLTYFQNEAQLDKSGLPSDRFFAERPEGSVSTLKIQRTQQEDSAVYLCASSEGSWAGAFFGQGTRLTVV.

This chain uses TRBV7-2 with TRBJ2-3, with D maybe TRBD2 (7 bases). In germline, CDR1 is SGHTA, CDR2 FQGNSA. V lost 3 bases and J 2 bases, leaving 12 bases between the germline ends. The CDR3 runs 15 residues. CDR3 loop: CASSLSGTITDTQYF. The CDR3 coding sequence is TGTGCCAGCAGCTTGAGCGGGACAATCACAGATACGCAGTATTTT.

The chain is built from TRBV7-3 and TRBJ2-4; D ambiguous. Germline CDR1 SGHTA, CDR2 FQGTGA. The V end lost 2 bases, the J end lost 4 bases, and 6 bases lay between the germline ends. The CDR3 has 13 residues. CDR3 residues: CASSLDAKNIQYF. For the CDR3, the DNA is TGTGCCAGCAGCTTAGATGCTAAAAACATTCAGTACTTC.

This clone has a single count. As DNA, the CDR3 is TGTGCCAGCAGTTTAGCCCCTGGCGGTCACAATGAGCAGTTCTTC. It encodes CASSLAPGGHNEQFF. V is TRBV27 and J is TRBJ2-1; the D is unclear. Germline V gene lookup returns CDR1 MNHEY and CDR2 SMNVEV (reference sequence). With 2 bases removed from V and 5 bases from J, the gap between germline ends came to 13 bases. CDR3 length equals 15 residues.

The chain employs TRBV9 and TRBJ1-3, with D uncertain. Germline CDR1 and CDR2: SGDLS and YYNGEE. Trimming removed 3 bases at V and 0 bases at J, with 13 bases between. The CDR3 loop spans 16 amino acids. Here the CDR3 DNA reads TGTGCCAGCAGCGCTGCGGTAGGGAGCTCTGGAAACACCATATATTTT. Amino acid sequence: CASSAAVGSSGNTIYF.

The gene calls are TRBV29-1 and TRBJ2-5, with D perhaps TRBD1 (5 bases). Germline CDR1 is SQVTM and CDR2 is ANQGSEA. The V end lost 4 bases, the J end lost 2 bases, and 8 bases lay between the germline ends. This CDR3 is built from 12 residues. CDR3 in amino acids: CSVGQLQETQYF. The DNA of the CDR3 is TGCAGCGTTGGACAGCTACAAGAGACCCAGTACTTC. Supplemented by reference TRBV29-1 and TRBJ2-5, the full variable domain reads SAVISQKPSRDICQRGTSLTIQCQVDSQVTMMFWYRQQPGQSLTLIATANQGSEATYESGFVIDKFPISRPNLTFSTLTVSNMSPEDSSIYLCSVGQLQETQYFGPGTRLLVL.

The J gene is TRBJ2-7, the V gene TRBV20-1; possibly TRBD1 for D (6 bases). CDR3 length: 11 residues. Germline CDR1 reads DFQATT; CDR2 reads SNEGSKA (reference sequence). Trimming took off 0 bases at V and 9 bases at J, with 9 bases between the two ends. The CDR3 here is CSARDRGGQYF. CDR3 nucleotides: TGCAGTGCTAGAGACAGGGGTGGGCAGTACTTC.

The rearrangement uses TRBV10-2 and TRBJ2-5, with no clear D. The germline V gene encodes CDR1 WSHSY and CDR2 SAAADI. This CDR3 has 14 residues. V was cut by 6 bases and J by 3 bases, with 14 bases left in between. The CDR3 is CASRLGLKKETQYF. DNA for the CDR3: TGCGCCAGCAGGTTAGGCCTGAAAAAAGAGACCCAGTACTTC.